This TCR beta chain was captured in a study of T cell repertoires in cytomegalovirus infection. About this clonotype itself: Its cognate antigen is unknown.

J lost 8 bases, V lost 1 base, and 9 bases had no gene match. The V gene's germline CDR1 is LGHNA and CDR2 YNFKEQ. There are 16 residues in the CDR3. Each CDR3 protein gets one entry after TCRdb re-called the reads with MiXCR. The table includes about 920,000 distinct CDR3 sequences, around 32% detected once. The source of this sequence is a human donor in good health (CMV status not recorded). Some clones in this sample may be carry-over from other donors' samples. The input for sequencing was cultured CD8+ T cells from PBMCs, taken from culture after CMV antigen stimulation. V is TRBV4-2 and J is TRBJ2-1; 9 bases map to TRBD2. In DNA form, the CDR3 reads TGTGCCAGCAGCCAAGGAGCGGGGGGCAGCTTAGATGAGCAGTTCTTC. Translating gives CASSQGAGGSLDEQFF.